The rows below give T cell receptor beta chains drawn from one sample of a study of T cells after yellow fever vaccination. TCRdb redid the calling of the 5' RACE reads with MiXCR, one entry per CDR3 protein. The sample holds about 53,000 distinct CDR3 sequences, about 5.6% seen once. Sequences were derived from PBMCs, either bulk or a sorted T-cell subset (CD4+, CD8+, memory, or dextramer-sorted; not recorded which), sampled on the day of the yellow fever booster vaccination. The source is a young man who received the YFV17D yellow fever vaccine. The CDR3 runs from the conserved cysteine through the conserved F or W. The D gene is left open where the match is weak. Expanded clones get a size class; other rows say once, few or many, or leave the size out.

cdr3_aa: CASSLGYEQYF
cdr3_nt: TGTGCCAGCAGTTTGGGGTACGAGCAGTACTTC
d_call: NA
v_call: TRBV12-3/TRBV12-4
clone_size: many
j_call: TRBJ2-7

cdr3_aa: CASSLPSGGDEITQYF
cdr3_nt: TGTGCCAGCAGTCTACCGAGCGGGGGGGACGAGATAACGCAGTATTTT
d_call: TRBD2
v_call: TRBV12-3/TRBV12-4
clone_size: many
j_call: TRBJ2-3

cdr3_aa: CASSLGAGGVTEAFF
cdr3_nt: TGTGCCAGCAGCTTAGGGGCTGGGGGAGTAACTGAAGCTTTCTTT
d_call: NA
v_call: TRBV13
clone_size: few
j_call: TRBJ1-1

cdr3_aa: CASKPQSGGGRNEQFF
cdr3_nt: TGTGCCAGCAAACCTCAGAGTGGGGGGGGTCGTAATGAGCAGTTCTTC
d_call: TRBD2
v_call: TRBV7-8
clone_size: NA
j_call: TRBJ2-1

cdr3_aa: CASSQTGQGDTEAFF
cdr3_nt: TGTGCCAGCAGCCAGACGGGACAGGGGGACACTGAAGCTTTCTTT
d_call: TRBD1
v_call: TRBV3-1
clone_size: NA
j_call: TRBJ1-1

cdr3_aa: CSVDGYRGRGSSYNEQFF
cdr3_nt: TGCAGCGTTGATGGTTACAGGGGAAGGGGCAGCTCCTACAATGAGCAGTTCTTC
d_call: TRBD1
v_call: TRBV29-1
clone_size: few
j_call: TRBJ2-1

cdr3_aa: CSARTSGGWVGGTDTQYF
cdr3_nt: TGCAGTGCCCGGACTAGCGGGGGTTGGGTCGGGGGCACAGATACGCAGTATTTT
d_call: TRBD2
v_call: TRBV20-1
clone_size: NA
j_call: TRBJ2-3

cdr3_aa: CAIRGSGQPQHF
cdr3_nt: TGTGCCATCAGGGGCTCGGGGCAGCCCCAGCATTTT
d_call: NA
v_call: TRBV10-3
clone_size: NA
j_call: TRBJ1-5

cdr3_aa: CASSVLFGGRTDTQYF
cdr3_nt: TGTGCCAGCAGTGTTTTGTTCGGCGGGCGCACAGATACGCAGTATTTT
d_call: NA
v_call: TRBV2
clone_size: many
j_call: TRBJ2-3

cdr3_aa: CASRPPGAGDFAGELFF
cdr3_nt: TGCGCCAGCAGACCCCCCGGGGCGGGGGACTTCGCCGGGGAGCTGTTTTTT
d_call: TRBD2
v_call: TRBV5-1
clone_size: few
j_call: TRBJ2-2

cdr3_aa: CASSSGRDARRTQYF
cdr3_nt: TGTGCCAGCAGCTCAGGCAGGGACGCCCGGCGGACCCAGTACTTC
d_call: NA
v_call: TRBV7-9
clone_size: many
j_call: TRBJ2-5

cdr3_aa: CAISGGQLNTEAFF
cdr3_nt: TGTGCCATCAGTGGGGGACAGTTGAACACTGAAGCTTTCTTT
d_call: TRBD1
v_call: TRBV10-3
clone_size: NA
j_call: TRBJ1-1

cdr3_aa: CASSRGLAGALSTDTQYF
cdr3_nt: TGCGCCAGCAGCCGGGGACTAGCGGGGGCCCTTAGCACAGATACGCAGTATTTT
d_call: TRBD2
v_call: TRBV4-3
clone_size: many
j_call: TRBJ2-3

cdr3_aa: CASSYHRDTNEKLFF
cdr3_nt: TGTGCCAGCAGTTACCACAGGGACACTAATGAAAAACTGTTTTTT
d_call: NA
v_call: TRBV7-2
clone_size: NA
j_call: TRBJ1-4

cdr3_aa: CASTGVGTTEQYF
cdr3_nt: TGTGCCAGCACTGGAGTGGGGACGACCGAGCAGTACTTC
d_call: NA
v_call: TRBV7-9
clone_size: many
j_call: TRBJ2-7

cdr3_aa: CSAPISVGQPQHF
cdr3_nt: TGCAGCGCTCCTATAAGCGTAGGTCAGCCCCAGCATTTT
d_call: NA
v_call: TRBV29-1
clone_size: many
j_call: TRBJ1-5

cdr3_aa: CASSPGTSGAYEQYF
cdr3_nt: TGTGCCAGCAGCCCCGGGACTAGCGGGGCCTACGAGCAGTACTTC
d_call: TRBD2
v_call: TRBV7-8
clone_size: few
j_call: TRBJ2-7

cdr3_aa: CASSGGSSYNEQFF
cdr3_nt: TGCGCCAGCAGCGGGGGGAGCTCCTACAATGAGCAGTTCTTC
d_call: NA
v_call: TRBV5-1
clone_size: many
j_call: TRBJ2-1

cdr3_aa: CATSRDLDSNQPQHF
cdr3_nt: TGTGCCACCAGCAGAGACCTGGATAGCAATCAGCCCCAGCATTTT
d_call: NA
v_call: TRBV15
clone_size: NA
j_call: TRBJ1-5

cdr3_aa: CASSQSTGTSYGYTF
cdr3_nt: TGCGCCAGCAGCCAATCGACAGGAACTAGCTATGGCTACACCTTC
d_call: NA
v_call: TRBV4-1
clone_size: few
j_call: TRBJ1-2

cdr3_aa: CAISESGQGEEKLFF
cdr3_nt: TGTGCCATCAGTGAGTCGGGACAGGGGGAAGAAAAACTGTTTTTT
d_call: TRBD1
v_call: TRBV10-3
clone_size: few
j_call: TRBJ1-4

cdr3_aa: CASSLRPHTGELFF
cdr3_nt: TGTGCCAGCAGCTTAAGGCCCCACACCGGGGAGCTGTTTTTT
d_call: NA
v_call: TRBV7-6
clone_size: many
j_call: TRBJ2-2

cdr3_aa: CASSQEATGANYGYTF
cdr3_nt: TGTGCCAGCAGCCAAGAGGCGACGGGGGCTAACTATGGCTACACCTTC
d_call: NA
v_call: TRBV4-2
clone_size: NA
j_call: TRBJ1-2

cdr3_aa: CASSRPRGQGEGYTF
cdr3_nt: TGTGCCAGCAGCCGACCTCGTGGACAGGGAGAAGGCTACACCTTC
d_call: TRBD1
v_call: TRBV7-2
clone_size: NA
j_call: TRBJ1-2

cdr3_aa: CASSKRENTEAFF
cdr3_nt: TGCGCCAGCAGTAAACGGGAAAACACTGAAGCTTTCTTT
d_call: NA
v_call: TRBV4-1
clone_size: few
j_call: TRBJ1-1

cdr3_aa: CASSLVSGGVNSPLHF
cdr3_nt: TGTGCCAGCAGCTTAGTCTCCGGGGGGGTAAATTCACCCCTCCACTTT
d_call: NA
v_call: TRBV7-2
clone_size: NA
j_call: TRBJ1-6

cdr3_aa: CASSQVRGGSSFDTQYF
cdr3_nt: TGCGCCAGCAGCCAAGTTCGCGGCGGCAGTAGCTTTGATACGCAGTATTTT
d_call: NA
v_call: TRBV7-9
clone_size: NA
j_call: TRBJ2-3

cdr3_aa: CASSERRIGNTIYF
cdr3_nt: TGTGCCAGCAGCGAAAGACGGATTGGAAACACCATATATTTT
d_call: NA
v_call: TRBV7-9
clone_size: NA
j_call: TRBJ1-3

cdr3_aa: CASSYPPGDGSVRNEQFF
cdr3_nt: TGTGCCAGCAGTTACCCCCCCGGGGACGGGAGCGTGAGGAATGAGCAGTTCTTC
d_call: NA
v_call: TRBV6-5
clone_size: many
j_call: TRBJ2-1

cdr3_aa: CATSRATGAQPQHF
cdr3_nt: TGTGCCACCAGCAGAGCGACAGGGGCTCAGCCCCAGCATTTT
d_call: TRBD1
v_call: TRBV15
clone_size: few
j_call: TRBJ1-5

cdr3_aa: CASSYTPGRGSGANVLTF
cdr3_nt: TGTGCCAGCAGTTACACCCCAGGGAGAGGCTCTGGGGCCAACGTCCTGACTTTC
d_call: NA
v_call: TRBV6-2/TRBV6-3
clone_size: NA
j_call: TRBJ2-6

cdr3_aa: CASSSYGQFPYEQYF
cdr3_nt: TGTGCCAGCAGTTCCTACGGACAGTTCCCCTACGAGCAGTACTTC
d_call: NA
v_call: TRBV27
clone_size: many
j_call: TRBJ2-7

cdr3_aa: CASSYSKEPGSQPYTEAFF
cdr3_nt: TGTGCCAGCAGTTACTCGAAGGAGCCTGGGTCCCAACCCTACACTGAAGCTTTCTTT
d_call: NA
v_call: TRBV6-6
clone_size: many
j_call: TRBJ1-1

cdr3_aa: CASSTYRGDTQYF
cdr3_nt: TGTGCCAGCAGTACGTACCGAGGGGATACGCAGTATTTT
d_call: NA
v_call: TRBV4-2
clone_size: NA
j_call: TRBJ2-3

cdr3_aa: CASSQGYRRTEAFF
cdr3_nt: TGCGCCAGCAGCCAGGGTTACCGAAGGACTGAAGCTTTCTTT
d_call: NA
v_call: TRBV4-3
clone_size: NA
j_call: TRBJ1-1

cdr3_aa: CASSLEGGFITEAFF
cdr3_nt: TGTGCCAGCAGCTTAGAAGGGGGCTTTATCACTGAAGCTTTCTTT
d_call: TRBD1
v_call: TRBV11-2
clone_size: few
j_call: TRBJ1-1